Listed here is a single T cell receptor (beta chain). This record belongs to a study of blood T cell repertoires in COVID-19. Study overall: Acute-phase and convalescent COVID-19 samples originated in the United States, Italy and Spain. Nucleic acid was either cDNA or gDNA, and it came from T cells, B-cell-depleted T cells, or PBMCs.

V lost 6 bases and J lost 7, with 18 bases in between. The CDR3 consists of 15 residues. Per the germline V gene, CDR1 is SNHLY and CDR2 is FYNNEI. Original methodology: Nucleated cell counts were estimated from reference gene primer amplification. TCRdb's copy holds only in-frame clones and misses some; the assay was immunoSEQ multiplex PCR. Clone size and the V and J calls come from that table; the DNA yielded D and trimming. The table shows roughly 190,000 clones, with 90% occurring only once. The sequenced sample consisted of peripheral blood. The rearrangement joins TRBV2 to TRBJ1-4; D perhaps matches TRBD1 (6 bases). The source of this sequence is a man in his fifties with acute or convalescent COVID-19. CDR3 DNA: TGTGCCAGCAGCCGGAATCAGGGGAGCGGTGAAAAACTGTTTTTT. It encodes CASSRNQGSGEKLFF.